A single sample is the source of the 29 T cell receptor beta chains below, sequenced in a study of breast tumors, draining lymph nodes, adjacent tissues (dated by TCRdb to between 2015 and 2016). Lymph node samples came from the axillary draining lymph nodes of breast cancer patients. The library relied on multiplex PCR. The reads were generated on an Illumina HiSeq 2000. TCRdb cleaned the public reads at Q25 with fastp, built clones with MiXCR and kept in-frame beta chains. CDR3 protein sequences are deduplicated, and each keeps its most common genes and DNA. The sample table shows roughly 120,000 distinct CDR3 sequences, and nearly 20% are seen once. In total, the top ten clones hold less than 4.5% of the sample. Sequenced sample: axillary lymph node tissue. The receptors were gathered from a female donor with breast cancer. Some clones in this sample may be carry-over from other donors' samples.

To note about this clonotype: A much larger clone is a single base away; this may be a read error. The gene calls are TRBV20-1 and TRBJ1-3, with D maybe TRBD1 (6 bases). The CDR3 is 16 amino acids. CDR1 and CDR2 from the germline V gene are DFQATT and SNEGSKA (reference sequence). The CDR3 region has the DNA TGCAGTGCTATTACCCGACAGGCATACTCTGGAAACACCATGTATTTT. Translated, it gives CSAITRQAYSGNTMYF.

As regards this clonotype: The germline gene is not matched at one end of the junction; a read error may be the cause. This chain connects TRBV2 to TRBJ1-2, with D possibly TRBD1 on 5 matching bases. CDR3 size: 14 residues. Looked up from germline, CDR1 is SNHLY and CDR2 is FYNNEI. CDR3: CAGSEAEGHYGYAF. The CDR3 nucleotides are TGTGCCGGCAGTGAAGCCGAAGGACACTATGGCTACGCCTTC.

The sample holds many counts of this clonotype. The chain employs TRBV13 and TRBJ1-2; TRBD1 is a possible D gene (6 bases). The CDR3 is 14 residues long. Germline CDR1 and CDR2: PRHDT and FYEKMQ (reference sequence). Trimming removed 7 bases at V and 9 bases at J, with 21 bases between. This CDR3 is CASIVFTGSGSYTF. As DNA, the CDR3 is TGTGCCAGCATCGTATTCACAGGGTCGGGGAGCTACACCTTC.

In its sample, this clonotype was seen many times. CDR3 in amino acids: CASSQSRDETQYF. In DNA form, the CDR3 reads TGTGCCAGCAGTCAATCCAGGGATGAGACCCAGTACTTC. This sequence joins TRBV6-4 and TRBJ2-5, with TRBD1 as a possible D gene (5 bases). Trimming shortened V by 5 bases and J by 5 bases, and 12 bases separated the two germline ends. This CDR3 contains 13 residues. CDR1 and CDR2 from the germline V gene are MRHNA and SNTAGT.

Remarks on this clonotype: Being one base from a much bigger clone, this may be a read error. The genes are TRBV20-1 and TRBJ2-6, with D tentatively TRBD1 or TRBD2 (5 bases each). Trimming left V 5 bases short and J 2 bases short, with 10 bases between. From germline, CDR1 is DFQATT and CDR2 SNEGSKA (reference sequence). The CDR3 is 14 amino acids. The CDR3 protein is CSALGTPGANVLTF. In nucleotides, the CDR3 is TGCAGTGCTCTCGGGACGCCTGGGGCCAACGTCCTGACTTTC.

In this sample, this clonotype turned up many times. The rearrangement links TRBV10-3 to TRBJ1-5, with 7 positions matching TRBD1. V lost 6 bases and J lost 0; bases outside the gene matches: 5. The CDR3 has 15 amino acids. Germline loops: CDR1 ENHRY, CDR2 SYGVKD. In DNA, the CDR3 is TGTGCCATCAGGGGGGGACAGAATAGCAATCAGCCCCAGCATTTT. Its protein is CAIRGGQNSNQPQHF.

This clonotype occurred many times. The V and J genes are TRBV24-1 and TRBJ2-3; D possibly corresponds to TRBD2 (5 bases). The germline V gene encodes CDR1 KGHDR and CDR2 SFDVKD. The V gene lost 8 bases and the J gene lost 5 bases, with 16 bases spanning the gap. The CDR3 covers 14 residues. The CDR3 nucleotides are TGTGCCACCACCATTGTGGGGAGTGGAGATACGCAGTATTTT. It codes for CATTIVGSGDTQYF.

This clonotype was observed at least ten times. The chain is built from TRBV5-1 and TRBJ2-3; D may correspond to TRBD1 or TRBD2 (6 bases each). This CDR3 is built from 14 residues. Germline assignment: CDR1 SGHRS and CDR2 YFSETQ. V lost 7 bases to trimming and J lost 5 bases, with 17 bases between them. The CDR3 DNA reads TGCGCCAGCGTTAGAGGGGGGTCTGAAGATACGCAGTATTTT. It translates to CASVRGGSEDTQYF.

This clonotype was counted many times. The CDR3 region is CASSQVGAPYYGYTF. The CDR3 DNA is TGCGCCAGCAGCCAAGTAGGAGCCCCTTACTATGGCTACACCTTC. The chain links TRBV4-1 to TRBJ1-2; D call uncertain. Germline assignment: CDR1 MGHRA and CDR2 YSYEKL. CDR3 length: 15 residues. Deletions cut 1 base from V and 3 bases from J, with 12 bases between.

This clonotype was picked up many times. In nucleotides, the CDR3 is TGCAGTGCTAGAGATTGGTTAGGAGGGGGCCATGAGCAGTTCTTC. Protein product: CSARDWLGGGHEQFF. The genes are TRBV20-1 and TRBJ2-1; D is perhaps TRBD1 (7 bases). CDR1 and CDR2 (germline): DFQATT, SNEGSKA (reference sequence). This CDR3 is 15 amino acids long. The germline V and J ends were trimmed by 0 bases and 8 bases, with 17 bases remaining between them.

This clonotype was recorded many times. The chain employs TRBV19 and TRBJ2-1; 10 positions agree with TRBD1. CDR1 is LNHDA and CDR2 is SQIVND in the germline V gene (reference sequence). This CDR3 is built from 13 residues. The J segment lost 6 bases and the V segment lost 5 bases, leaving 1 base of the junction unmatched. In DNA form, the CDR3 reads TGTGCCAGTAGTTGGACAGGGGGCAATGAGCAGTTCTTC. Translation gives CASSWTGGNEQFF.

This clonotype came up many times. V and J are TRBV20-1 and TRBJ2-7, with TRBD2 matching 10 bases. Germline-derived CDR1 and CDR2 are DFQATT and SNEGSKA (reference sequence). The CDR3 has 14 residues. The trim removed 6 bases at V and 2 bases at J, leaving 7 bases unmatched. DNA of the CDR3: TGCAGTGCGTATGGGACTAGCGATCCCTACGAGCAGTACTTC. Encoded protein: CSAYGTSDPYEQYF.

This clonotype showed up many times. The chain combines TRBV24-1 with TRBJ2-3; no firm D call. Trimming left V 1 base short and J 6 bases short, with 10 bases between. This CDR3 is 14 amino acids long. The germline CDR1 and CDR2 sequences are KGHDR and SFDVKD. CDR3 DNA: TGTGCCACCAGTGATTTCAAGGTGACGGATACGCAGTATTTT. As protein: CATSDFKVTDTQYF.

At least ten counts were recorded for this clonotype. The V and J genes are TRBV7-9 and TRBJ2-1; D gene unclear. The V end was cut by 7 bases, the J end by 5 bases, with 12 bases between. This CDR3 region has 13 residues. Germline CDR1 and CDR2: SEHNR and FQNEAQ (reference sequence). CDR3 coding DNA: TGTGCCAGCATCTGGGCAGGTGACAATGAGCAGTTCTTC. Protein product: CASIWAGDNEQFF.

This clonotype was detected a few times. The chain uses TRBV27 and TRBJ2-1, with 8 positions matching TRBD2. From germline, CDR1 is MNHEY and CDR2 SMNVEV (reference sequence). The CDR3 contains 15 residues. V shed 3 bases, J shed 5 bases, and the junction held 6 bases outside the gene matches. The CDR3 nucleotides are TGTGCCAGCAGTTTTGGGAGCGGGAGTAACAATGAGCAGTTCTTC. Its translation is CASSFGSGSNNEQFF.

Ten or more counts support this clonotype. The rearrangement joins TRBV12-3 or TRBV12-4 to TRBJ1-6, with TRBD1 as a possible D gene (5 bases). V lost 6 bases and J lost 1, with 10 bases in between. This CDR3 region has 15 residues. The CDR3 reads CASSLGGSYNSPLHF. CDR3 DNA sequence: TGTGCCAGCAGCTTGGGGGGGTCCTATAATTCACCCCTCCACTTT.

This clonotype was counted many times. The genes are TRBV6-1 and TRBJ1-5; D may be TRBD1 (6 bases). Per germline, CDR1 MNHNS and CDR2 SASEGT. The CDR3 totals 14 residues. Trimming cost V 6 bases and J 6 bases, with 15 bases left between them. The CDR3 DNA follows: TGTGCCAGCAGGGGAAGGGGGACAAGTCAGCCCCAGCATTTT. Protein sequence: CASRGRGTSQPQHF.

V gene TRBV7-6 combines with J gene TRBJ2-1; D ambiguous. The V gene's germline CDR1 is SGHVS and CDR2 FNYEAQ. The CDR3 length is 18 residues. V was pared by 5 bases and J by 0 bases, with 20 bases between. The CDR3 region has the DNA TGTGCCAGCAGCCACAAAGACTCCTTCACGAGCTCCTACAATGAGCAGTTCTTC. Its protein is CASSHKDSFTSSYNEQFF.

Many counts were recorded for this clonotype. The rearrangement links TRBV7-9 to TRBJ1-4, with D possibly being TRBD1 (5 bases). CDR3 length: 18 residues. Per germline, CDR1 SEHNR and CDR2 FQNEAQ (reference sequence). Trimming shortened V by 0 bases and J by 2 bases, and 16 bases separated the two germline ends. CDR3 loop: CASSLALGWGRTNEKLFF. The DNA for the CDR3 is TGTGCCAGCAGCTTAGCTCTCGGTTGGGGGAGGACTAATGAAAAACTGTTTTTT.

The chain couples TRBV20-1 to TRBJ1-5; D unclear. This CDR3 comprises 15 residues. Trimming took off 5 bases at V and 1 base at J, with 15 bases between the two ends. Germline CDR1 reads DFQATT; CDR2 reads SNEGSKA (reference sequence). The CDR3 loop is CSAYSDGISNQPQHF. Written as DNA, the CDR3 is TGCAGTGCTTACTCGGATGGCATAAGCAATCAGCCCCAGCATTTT.

Regarding this clonotype: One base away lies a much larger clone, so this may be a sequencing read error. This chain links TRBV20-1 with TRBJ2-2; TRBD2 matches at 9 bases. Trimming took 1 base from V and 5 from J; bases not matched to a gene: 5. The CDR3 covers 15 residues. Germline lookup yields CDR1 DFQATT and CDR2 SNEGSKA (reference sequence). The CDR3 DNA follows: TGCAGTGCTAGAGCGGGGCGGGAGGGGACCGGGGAGCTGTTTTTT. This sequence encodes CSARAGREGTGELFF.

This clonotype was seen repeatedly, ten times or more. The V gene is TRBV10-1, the J gene TRBJ2-5; no definite D call. The germline CDR1 and CDR2 sequences are WNHNN and SYGVQD (reference sequence). The CDR3 totals 15 residues. V gave up 2 bases and J gave up 5 bases, with 15 bases separating them. CDR3 sequence reads: CASSERPTPGETQYF. The CDR3 nucleotides read TGCGCCAGCAGTGAGCGGCCAACGCCCGGGGAGACCCAGTACTTC.

This clonotype was seen at least ten times. This chain connects TRBV10-3 to TRBJ2-3; unclear D gene. The CDR3 spans 15 residues. V gave up 3 bases and J gave up 1 base, with 11 bases separating them. Germline V gene data show CDR1 as ENHRY and CDR2 as SYGVKD. CDR3 loop: CAISDGVRGTDTQYF. CDR3 nucleotides: TGTGCCATCAGTGACGGAGTTCGCGGCACAGATACGCAGTATTTT.

This clonotype was seen at least ten times. This sequence joins TRBV7-9 and TRBJ2-3, with TRBD1 identical over 10 bases. V trimming: 11 bases; J trimming: 6 bases; junction bases outside the gene matches: 8. Germline V lookup: CDR1 SEHNR, CDR2 FQNEAQ (reference sequence). The CDR3 sequence is 13 residues long. The chain's CDR3 is CAAGTGVIDTQYF. CDR3 in DNA: TGTGCCGCCGGGACAGGGGTCATTGATACGCAGTATTTT.

The chain combines TRBV6-1 with TRBJ2-3; tentatively, D is TRBD1 (6 bases). V was clipped by 7 bases and J by 1 base, with 15 bases between them. There are 15 residues in the CDR3. Germline CDR1 MNHNS, CDR2 SASEGT. The CDR3 here is CASTAGDGGTDTQYF. CDR3 coding DNA: TGTGCCAGCACCGCAGGGGACGGGGGCACAGATACGCAGTATTTT.

This clonotype was observed at least ten times. The chain recombines TRBV7-6 with TRBJ2-5, with 8 bases aligning to TRBD2. Germline lookup yields CDR1 SGHVS and CDR2 FNYEAQ. The CDR3 loop spans 16 amino acids. V was clipped by 4 bases and J by 4 bases; unmatched bases: 11. The CDR3 coding sequence is TGTGCCAGCAGCTCACACCGGGGGGGCGGGGTAGAGACCCAGTACTTC. Encoded protein: CASSSHRGGGVETQYF. Full variable domain (missing parts from reference TRBV7-6 and TRBJ2-5): GAGVSQSPRYKVTKRGQDVALRCDPISGHVSLYWYRQALGQGPEFLTYFNYEAQQDKSGLPNDRFSAERPEGSISTLTIQRTEQRDSAMYRCASSSHRGGGVETQYFGPGTRLLVL.

On this clonotype itself: This may come from a read error, since a much larger clone is one base off. In this CDR3 the conserved last residue, phenylalanine or tryptophan, is missing, so a read error is likely. The chain combines TRBV20-1 with TRBJ2-3, with a possible D match to TRBD1 (6 bases). Trimming took off 6 bases at V and 6 bases at J, with 19 bases between the two ends. In germline, CDR1 is DFQATT, CDR2 SNEGSKA (reference sequence). The CDR3 extends over 14 amino acids. The CDR3 bases are TGCAGTGCGGCCACTGGGGGCCGAGTGGATACGCAGTATCTT. Protein: CSAATGGRVDTQYL.

This clonotype was picked up many times. This chain joins TRBV10-1 and TRBJ2-3, with D tentatively TRBD2 (5 bases). The CDR3 consists of 14 residues. Germline V CDR1 and CDR2: WNHNN, SYGVQD (reference sequence). Deletions cut 2 bases from V and 3 bases from J, with 9 bases between. The CDR3 region has the DNA TGCGCCAGCAGTGAGCAACTAGGGACAGATACGCAGTATTTT. Its protein is CASSEQLGTDTQYF.

Note on this clonotype: A much larger clonotype is one base distant, so this may be a read error. In this CDR3 the conserved last residue, phenylalanine or tryptophan, is missing, so a read error is likely. The V call is TRBV24-1, the J call TRBJ2-3; D is tentatively TRBD1 or TRBD2 (10 bases each). The length of the CDR3 is 19 residues. Germline V gene data show CDR1 as KGHDR and CDR2 as SFDVKD. Trimming removed 9 bases from V and 0 bases from J, with 27 bases in between. The CDR3 loop is CATGDRGRSGRGSTDTQYS. CDR3 in DNA: TGTGCCACCGGGGACAGGGGAAGAAGCGGGAGGGGTAGCACAGATACGCAGTATTCT.